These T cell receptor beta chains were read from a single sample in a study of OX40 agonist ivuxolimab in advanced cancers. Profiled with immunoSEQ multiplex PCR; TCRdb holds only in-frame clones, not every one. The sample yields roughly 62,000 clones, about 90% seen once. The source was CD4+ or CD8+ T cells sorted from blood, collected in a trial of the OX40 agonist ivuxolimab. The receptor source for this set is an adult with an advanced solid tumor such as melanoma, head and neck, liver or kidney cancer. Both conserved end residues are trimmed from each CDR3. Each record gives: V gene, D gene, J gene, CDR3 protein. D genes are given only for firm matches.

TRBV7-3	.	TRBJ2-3	ASSERTSFVPDTQY
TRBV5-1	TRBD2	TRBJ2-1	ASSLAGPGLAGDNEQF
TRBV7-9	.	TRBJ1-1	ASSSTAGWLSTEAF
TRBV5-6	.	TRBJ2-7	ASSRPGLHYEQY
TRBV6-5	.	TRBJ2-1	ASSPGVPTYNEQF
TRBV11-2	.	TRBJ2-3	ASSLAPTDTQY
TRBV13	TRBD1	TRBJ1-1	ASSLNRGTEAF
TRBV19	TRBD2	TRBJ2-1	ASTAGASGTDAYNEQF
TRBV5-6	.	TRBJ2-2	ASSLIGYGELF
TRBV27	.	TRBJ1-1	ASSLRGTVTEAF
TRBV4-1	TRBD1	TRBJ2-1	ASSQDTGTAYNEQF
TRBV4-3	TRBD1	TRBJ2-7	ASSQDLGGDRGSYEQY
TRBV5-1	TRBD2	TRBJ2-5	ASTSWAGEQETQY
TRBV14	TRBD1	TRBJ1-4	ASSQPQGLRNEKLF
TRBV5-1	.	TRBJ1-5	ASSLGGLNNQPQH
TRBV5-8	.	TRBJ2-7	ASSFSGNEQY
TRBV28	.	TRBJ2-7	ASSFGTSSEQY
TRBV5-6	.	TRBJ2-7	ASSCLEQY
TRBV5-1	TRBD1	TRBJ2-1	ASSPGTGGNNEQF
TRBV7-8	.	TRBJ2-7	ASSLRVFGEQY
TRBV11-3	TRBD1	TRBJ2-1	ASSFGQGSDEQF
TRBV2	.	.	ASSEGGYLLGQETQY
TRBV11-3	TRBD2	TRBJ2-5	ASSSGTTETQY
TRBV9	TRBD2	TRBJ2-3	ASSVGLAEYTDTQY
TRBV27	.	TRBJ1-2	ASSSSGVYGYT
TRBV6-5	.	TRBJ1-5	ASSSGDWNQPQH
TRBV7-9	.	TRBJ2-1	ASSLAEAYNEQF
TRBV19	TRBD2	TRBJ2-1	ASKLAGGYNEQF
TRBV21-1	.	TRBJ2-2	ASSPRTSGSTGELF
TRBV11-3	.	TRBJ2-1	ASSLEFVGSYNEQF
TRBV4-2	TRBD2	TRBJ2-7	ASSQETSGRNEQY
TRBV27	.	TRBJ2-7	ASSPLGTPYEQY
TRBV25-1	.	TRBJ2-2	ASSDSPGKLYTGELF
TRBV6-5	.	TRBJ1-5	ASSYRGDQPQH
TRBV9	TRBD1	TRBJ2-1	ASSAPNNRGHDEQF
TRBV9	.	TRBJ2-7	ASSPDGSPYEQY
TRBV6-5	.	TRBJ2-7	ASSYAGGSYEQY
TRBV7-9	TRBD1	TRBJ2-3	ASSQNRQGFADTQY
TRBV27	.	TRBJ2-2	ASSLAEGLTFTGELF
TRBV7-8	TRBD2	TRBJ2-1	ASSLASGRALYNEQF
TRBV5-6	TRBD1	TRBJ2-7	ASSGTGGPYEQY
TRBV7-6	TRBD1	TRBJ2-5	ASRHRQGYQETQY
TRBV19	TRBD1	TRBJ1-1	ASSMGTGGTEAF
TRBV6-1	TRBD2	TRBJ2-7	ASSEDPAGGSSYEQY
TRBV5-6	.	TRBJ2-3	ASSFGGRRSTDTQY
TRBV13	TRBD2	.	ASSFSGRAYEQY
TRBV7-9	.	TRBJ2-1	ASSLGVGSNYEQF
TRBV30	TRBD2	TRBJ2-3	AWTSGMGPDTQY
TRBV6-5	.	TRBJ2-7	ASSYSNQEQY
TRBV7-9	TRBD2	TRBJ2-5	ASSQRLAGGETQY
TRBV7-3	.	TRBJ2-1	ASSLAINNEQF
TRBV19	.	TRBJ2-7	ASSPAVGGGEQY
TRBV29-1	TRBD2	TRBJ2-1	SHRTSGSPLSYNEQF
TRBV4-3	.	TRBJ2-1	ASSQDRFLYNEQF
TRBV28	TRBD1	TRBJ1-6	ARQGAYSPLH
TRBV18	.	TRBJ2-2	ASSSGDTGELF